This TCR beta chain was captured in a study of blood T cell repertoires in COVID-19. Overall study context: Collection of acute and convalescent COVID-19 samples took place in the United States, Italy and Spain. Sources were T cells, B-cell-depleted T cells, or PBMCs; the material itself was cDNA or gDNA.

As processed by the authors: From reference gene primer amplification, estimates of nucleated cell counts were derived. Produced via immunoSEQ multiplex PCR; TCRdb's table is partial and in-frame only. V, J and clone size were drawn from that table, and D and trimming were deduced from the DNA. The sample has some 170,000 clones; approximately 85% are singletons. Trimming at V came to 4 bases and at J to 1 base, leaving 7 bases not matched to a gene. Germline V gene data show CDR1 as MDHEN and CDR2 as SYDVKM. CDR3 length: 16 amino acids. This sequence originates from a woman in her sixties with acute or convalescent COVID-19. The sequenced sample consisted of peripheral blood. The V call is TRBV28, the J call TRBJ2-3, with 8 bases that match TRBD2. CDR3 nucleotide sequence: TGTGCCAGCAGTTCGACAGCGGGAGTCGGCACAGATACGCAGTATTTT. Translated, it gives CASSSTAGVGTDTQYF.